This passage covers 2 T cell receptor beta chains from one sample sequenced in a study of blood T cell repertoires in COVID-19. Clones were read by immunoSEQ multiplex PCR, and TCRdb kept only the in-frame ones, dropping some. In the table there are about 48,000 clones, 65% to 85% of which are singletons. Specimen: peripheral blood. These receptors were collected from a human donor with active or convalescent COVID-19. The donor label of this sample is uncertain.

This clone has just a few counts. The rearrangement uses TRBV20-1 and TRBJ2-4; tentative D call: TRBD1 (6 bases). CDR1 and CDR2 from the germline V gene are DFQATT and SNEGSKA (reference sequence). This CDR3 is 13 amino acids long. V was trimmed by 3 bases and J by 5 bases, leaving 11 bases between them. The CDR3 spells CSASKGVENIQYF. CDR3 sequence (DNA): TGCAGTGCTAGTAAGGGGGTGGAAAACATTCAGTACTTC.

The chain recombines TRBV6-5 with TRBJ2-1; TRBD2 matches 9 bases. Trimming at V came to 6 bases and at J to 10 bases, leaving 13 bases not matched to a gene. The CDR3 length is 15 residues. Germline assignment: CDR1 MNHEY and CDR2 SVGAGI. This chain's CDR3 is CASSAAGTSFMEQFF. The CDR3 bases are TGTGCCAGCAGCGCTGCCGGGACTAGCTTTATGGAGCAGTTCTTC.